This T cell receptor beta chain was captured in a study of identifying expanded T cells in peripheral blood. The study's findings and limits: Across healthy donors, higher total template counts meant significantly greater roughly two-week count variance. About 1.3 clones differed between technical replicates, versus about 15 and 19 over time.

This clone appeared once. The antigen remains unidentified. The protocol was immunoSEQ multiplex PCR, while the TCRdb copy is restricted to in-frame clones and leaves out a portion. The sample records around 66,000 clones, about 90% being singletons. The TCR sequence derives from a person aged 18 to 69 in good health. The sequenced material came from blood.

The CDR3 region is CASRLLGRYNTGELFF. The CDR3 DNA follows: TGTGCCAGCAGGCTGCTAGGGCGATACAACACCGGGGAGCTGTTTTTT. This chain uses TRBV5-6 with TRBJ2-2; D call uncertain. Germline lookup yields CDR1 SGHDT and CDR2 YYEEEE. The CDR3 loop spans 16 amino acids. The ends were cut back, 5 bases at V and 2 bases at J, with 16 bases in the middle.